This passage covers 3 T cell receptor beta chains from one sample sequenced in a study of T cells in women clearing cervical HPV infection. Generated by immunoSEQ multiplex PCR, the TCRdb table keeps only in-frame clones and is missing some. Its listing shows over 45,000 clones. Material: blood buffy coat. Receptors originate from a woman aged 18 to 75 with a cervical HPV16 infection that either progressed to CIN3+ or cleared (not recorded which).

In the case of this clone: The read ends 3 residues early relative to the CDR3; the germline J gene fills the gap. The rearrangement links TRBV6-2 or TRBV6-3 to TRBJ1-2; D is ambiguous. This CDR3 is 11 amino acids long. V lost 5 bases and J 3 bases, leaving 4 bases between the germline ends. Germline loops: CDR1 MNHEY, CDR2 SVGEGT. CDR3 amino acids: CASSTDYGYTF. CDR3 DNA (partial): TGTGCCAGCAGTACAGACTATGGC.

Regarding this clone: The CDR3 end falls 3 residues outside the read, so it is completed with the germline J gene. The chain joins TRBV6-4 to TRBJ2-1; 9 bases align to TRBD1. CDR1 is MRHNA, CDR2 SNTAGT, per germline. Trimming took 7 bases from V and 7 from J; bases not matched to a gene: 11. This CDR3 has 15 amino acids. The CDR3 region is CASMRYRGRPNEQFF. The sequenced CDR3 bases are TGTGCCAGCATGAGGTACAGGGGGCGCCCAAATGAG.

Regarding this clone: From the germline J gene comes the end of the CDR3, since the read stops 3 residues before it. The gene calls are TRBV4-1 and TRBJ2-7; 9 nucleotides line up with TRBD2. Germline assignment: CDR1 MGHRA and CDR2 YSYEKL. V shed 0 bases, J shed 5 bases, and the junction held 5 bases outside the gene matches. The CDR3 sequence is 15 residues long. CDR3 protein: CASSQDLRGGHEQYF. Incomplete CDR3 DNA: TGCGCCAGCAGCCAAGATTTGCGGGGGGGCCACGAG.